The 23 T cell receptor beta chains listed next were all sequenced from one sample in a study of identical twins. TCRdb reanalysed the 5' RACE reads using MiXCR and keeps one entry per CDR3 protein. Of 300,000 to 400,000 distinct CDR3 sequences listed, roughly 9% are singletons. The material sequenced was naive T cells sorted from blood. Receptors originate from a woman aged 45-60 years in good health.

Many counts were recorded for this clonotype. J is TRBJ2-1 and V is TRBV11-3; D might be TRBD2 (6 bases). The CDR3 spans 16 residues. The germline V gene has CDR1 SGHNT and CDR2 YENEEA. V lost 4 bases and J 12 bases, leaving 25 bases between the germline ends. CDR3 bases: TGTGCCAGCAGCTGGGATAGGGGCAGAGTAGCGGTCGGGCAGTTCTTC. Translating gives CASSWDRGRVAVGQFF.

The chain links TRBV20-1 to TRBJ1-1; unclear D gene. V lost 0 bases, J lost 6 bases, and 11 bases lay in between. The length of the CDR3 is 13 residues. Germline CDR1 DFQATT, CDR2 SNEGSKA (reference sequence). CDR3 sequence: CSARDSRQAEAFF. The CDR3 coding sequence is TGCAGTGCTAGAGATTCTAGGCAGGCTGAAGCTTTCTTT.

The chain recombines TRBV4-1 with TRBJ2-2; D is ambiguous. The CDR3 runs 18 residues. CDR1 and CDR2 (germline): MGHRA, YSYEKL. V lost 1 base, J lost 0 bases, and 15 bases lay in between. CDR3 protein: CASSQGAALTANTGELFF. In DNA, the CDR3 is TGCGCCAGCAGCCAAGGGGCGGCCTTGACTGCGAACACCGGGGAGCTGTTTTTT.

This clonotype was recorded a few times. The V call is TRBV5-1, the J call TRBJ2-1, with 8 bases matching TRBD2. The length of the CDR3 is 15 residues. In germline, CDR1 is SGHRS, CDR2 YFSETQ. Trimming took 2 bases from V and 7 from J; bases not matched to a gene: 8. The CDR3 DNA sequence: TGCGCCAGCAGCTTAGGGAGCGGGAGCATTAATGAGCAGTTCTTC. Protein sequence: CASSLGSGSINEQFF.

This clonotype occurred many times. This chain connects TRBV27 to TRBJ2-1; 9 bases map to TRBD2. This CDR3 comprises 18 residues. Germline V gene lookup returns CDR1 MNHEY and CDR2 SMNVEV (reference sequence). The trim removed 6 bases at V and 0 bases at J, leaving 12 bases unmatched. The CDR3 spells CASRSTSGYTSSYNEQFF. CDR3 coding DNA: TGTGCCAGCAGGTCAACTAGCGGGTACACTAGCTCCTACAATGAGCAGTTCTTC.

This clonotype was counted a few times. Here the CDR3 reads CASSPLGTIKRDAGELFF. The CDR3 nucleotides are TGTGCCAGCAGCCCTCTCGGGACTATAAAACGCGATGCCGGGGAGCTGTTTTTT. The V gene is TRBV7-3, the J gene TRBJ2-2, with 7 bases fitting TRBD2. The germline gives CDR1 SGHTA, CDR2 FQGTGA. V was pared by 5 bases and J by 6 bases, with 18 bases of the junction left unmatched. The CDR3 consists of 18 residues.

This rearrangement joins TRBV2 to TRBJ1-3, with unresolved D. This CDR3 is 12 amino acids long. CDR1 is SNHLY and CDR2 is FYNNEI in the germline V gene. The V end was cut by 7 bases, the J end by 6 bases, with 10 bases between. The CDR3 spells CASKGGENTIYF. The CDR3 bases are TGTGCCAGCAAGGGAGGAGAAAACACCATATATTTT.

The V and J genes are TRBV6-5 and TRBJ2-2; 10 positions match TRBD2. This CDR3 is built from 17 residues. V shed 7 bases, J shed 4 bases, and the junction held 12 bases outside the gene matches. CDR1 and CDR2 from the germline V gene are MNHEY and SVGAGI. CDR3 residues: CASNPGLAWGGTGELFF. The CDR3 region has the DNA TGTGCCAGCAACCCGGGACTAGCGTGGGGAGGCACCGGGGAGCTGTTTTTT.

This clonotype appeared a few times. The chain links TRBV15 to TRBJ1-1; 7 nucleotides agree with TRBD1. Germline V lookup: CDR1 LNHNV, CDR2 YYDKDF (reference sequence). The CDR3 consists of 14 residues. V shed 5 bases and J 4 bases; nucleotides not matched to a gene: 7. The CDR3 nucleotides are TGTGCCACCAGCTCCCTCGACAGGGCCACTGAAGCTTTCTTT. Translated, it gives CATSSLDRATEAFF.

A single count supports this clonotype. Being one base from a much bigger clone, this may be a read error. The chain uses TRBV5-1 and TRBJ1-1, with D possibly TRBD1 on 5 matching bases. V was trimmed by 4 bases and J by 5 bases, leaving 15 bases between them. The CDR3 has 14 residues. CDR1 is SGHRS and CDR2 is YFSETQ in the germline V gene. CDR3 amino acids: CASSPHGTGTEAFF. Written as DNA, the CDR3 is TGCGCCAGCAGCCCACATGGGACTGGAACTGAAGCTTTCTTT.

The chain is built from TRBV5-6 and TRBJ2-7; D is tentatively TRBD1 or TRBD2 (5 bases each). The CDR3 is 15 amino acids. V was cut by 4 bases and J by 2 bases, with 16 bases left in between. Germline lookup yields CDR1 SGHDT and CDR2 YYEEEE. CDR3 residues: CASSPGTLWAYEQYF. The CDR3 DNA follows: TGTGCCAGCAGCCCGGGGACCCTCTGGGCCTACGAGCAGTACTTC.

V gene TRBV29-1 combines with J gene TRBJ2-1, with 8 bases matching TRBD2. V lost 8 bases and J lost 6; bases outside the gene matches: 6. The CDR3 extends over 12 amino acids. Germline V gene lookup returns CDR1 SQVTM and CDR2 ANQGSEA. The CDR3 bases are TGCAGCATTCGGACTAGCTTCAATGAGCAGTTCTTC. This encodes CSIRTSFNEQFF.

This clonotype came up many times. J is TRBJ2-2 and V is TRBV14; maybe TRBD1 (6 bases). Between the trimmed V and J ends, which lost 2 bases and 4 bases, there was a span of 11 bases. The length of the CDR3 is 15 residues. Germline lookup yields CDR1 SGHDN and CDR2 FVKESK. The DNA for the CDR3 is TGTGCCAGCAGCCAATCACAGGGCCGCACCGGGGAGCTGTTTTTT. It translates to CASSQSQGRTGELFF.

In its sample, this clonotype was seen a few times. The chain joins TRBV27 to TRBJ2-1; 9 bases map to TRBD2. Trimming took 4 bases from V and 6 from J; bases not matched to a gene: 4. This CDR3 has 14 amino acids. Germline CDR1 is MNHEY and CDR2 is SMNVEV (reference sequence). CDR3 amino acids: CASSSGTSFNEQFF. Here the CDR3 DNA reads TGTGCCAGCAGTTCCGGGACTAGCTTCAATGAGCAGTTCTTC.

This clonotype was recorded a few times. J is TRBJ2-3 and V is TRBV11-3, with D hard to call. This CDR3 is 15 amino acids long. The germline CDR1 and CDR2 sequences are SGHNT and YENEEA. Trimming stripped 4 bases from V and 2 bases from J, with 13 bases between. The DNA for the CDR3 is TGTGCCAGCAGCTCGGAGAGAGACGCCACAGATACGCAGTATTTT. It yields the protein CASSSERDATDTQYF.

There are a few counts of this clonotype. The rearrangement uses TRBV20-1 and TRBJ2-1, with 7 bases aligning to TRBD2. J was trimmed by 7 bases and V by 0 bases; bases with no gene match: 12. The length of the CDR3 is 16 residues. Germline V gene data show CDR1 as DFQATT and CDR2 as SNEGSKA (reference sequence). CDR3 DNA: TGCAGTGCTAGAGATTATATGAGGGAGGGTGTAAATGAGCAGTTCTTC. It encodes CSARDYMREGVNEQFF.

The chain combines TRBV5-1 with TRBJ2-3, with a possible D match to TRBD2 (6 bases). V lost 6 bases and J 4 bases, leaving 12 bases between the germline ends. The V gene's germline CDR1 is SGHRS and CDR2 YFSETQ. The CDR3 has 13 residues. The chain's CDR3 is CASNRGGADTQYF. In DNA, the CDR3 is TGCGCCAGCAACCGGGGCGGGGCAGATACGCAGTATTTT. The full variable domain, in which reference TRBV5-1 and TRBJ2-3 provide the parts outside the CDR3, is KAGVTQTPRYLIKTRGQQVTLSCSPISGHRSVSWYQQTPGQGLQFLFEYFSETQRNKGNFPGRFSGRQFSNSRSEMNVSTLELGDSALYLCASNRGGADTQYFGPGTRLTVL.

This rearrangement joins TRBV27 to TRBJ2-3, with D possibly matching TRBD2 (6 bases). Trimming removed 5 bases from V and 2 bases from J, with 11 bases in between. The CDR3 is made up of 14 amino acids. Looked up from germline, CDR1 is MNHEY and CDR2 is SMNVEV (reference sequence). The DNA of the CDR3 is TGTGCCAGCAGTCAACGGGACTCCACAGATACGCAGTATTTT. Protein product: CASSQRDSTDTQYF.

This clonotype was seen ten or more times. The rearrangement links TRBV20-1 to TRBJ2-5; the D is unclear. Germline loops: CDR1 DFQATT, CDR2 SNEGSKA (reference sequence). The ends were cut back, 5 bases at V and 2 bases at J, with 9 bases in the middle. The CDR3 totals 12 residues. CDR3 DNA sequence: TGCAGTGCTGGAGTAGGGCAAGAGACCCAGTACTTC. Amino acids: CSAGVGQETQYF.

This clonotype was detected many times. This chain joins TRBV3-1 and TRBJ2-3, with D unresolved. Germline V gene sequence: CDR1 LGHDT, CDR2 YNNKEL (reference sequence). Trimming removed 0 bases from V and 3 bases from J, with 16 bases in between. This CDR3 has 17 amino acids. In DNA, the CDR3 is TGTGCCAGCAGCCAAGATCTTGCGCTGGGCCCAACAGATACGCAGTATTTT. Its translation is CASSQDLALGPTDTQYF.

The genes are TRBV5-1 and TRBJ2-1; TRBD1 matches at 8 bases. The CDR3 consists of 15 residues. In germline, CDR1 is SGHRS, CDR2 YFSETQ. V shed 0 bases and J 6 bases; nucleotides not matched to a gene: 5. CDR3 protein: CASSLARTGTNEQFF. The CDR3 DNA follows: TGCGCCAGCAGCTTGGCTAGGACAGGGACCAATGAGCAGTTCTTC.

This clonotype was counted a few times. J is TRBJ1-1 and V is TRBV6-5; a possible D gene is TRBD1 (6 bases). Trimming removed 6 bases from V and 4 bases from J, with 21 bases in between. Germline V gene sequence: CDR1 MNHEY, CDR2 SVGAGI. The CDR3 covers 16 residues. CDR3 bases: TGTGCCAGCAGCCGCCGCCCGGGGGGGGCTGGCACTGAAGCTTTCTTT. It is translated as CASSRRPGGAGTEAFF.

This clonotype turned up a few times. V usage is TRBV5-5 and J usage is TRBJ2-7; the match to TRBD1 covers 8 bases. Germline CDR1 reads SGHKS; CDR2 reads YYEKEE (reference sequence). V was clipped by 2 bases and J by 0 bases; unmatched bases: 13. This CDR3 has 18 residues. In DNA, the CDR3 is TGTGCCAGCAGCTTAACGCGAACTCCACAGGGGGACTCCTACGAGCAGTACGTC. Its protein is CASSLTRTPQGDSYEQYV.